This is a list of T cell receptor beta chains from one sample in a study of Ad26.COV2.S vaccination and SARS-CoV-2 variants. Assay: immunoSEQ multiplex PCR; the TCRdb copy retains only in-frame clones and omits some. The table lists 430,000 or so clones, 80% to 90% of them singletons, with over 2% in the top ten. Sequenced material: peripheral blood, taken in a trial of Ad26.COV2.S vaccine versus placebo. The receptors shown here come from a person between 18 and 65 years old who received the Ad26.COV2.S COVID-19 vaccine or a placebo. Each CDR3 is given with its conserved first and last residue. The D gene is left open where the match is weak. Rows may omit the clone size; those that give it use once, few, many or a size class.

D gene | clone size | J gene | V gene | CDR3 DNA | CDR3 protein
. | . | TRBJ2-1 | TRBV7-3 | TGTGCCAGCAGCGAGGGGGCGGGAGTAGGCTATGAGCAGTTCTTC | CASSEGAGVGYEQFF
. | . | TRBJ1-4 | TRBV7-9 | TGTGCCGGAGACTCAGCGGGTCTTAATGAAAAACTGTTTTTT | CAGDSAGLNEKLFF
. | . | TRBJ1-2 | TRBV5-1 | TGCGCCAGCAAATCGGGGATAGCTAACTATGGCTACACCTTC | CASKSGIANYGYTF
TRBD1 | . | TRBJ1-2 | TRBV7-8 | TGTGCCAGCAGCTTAGCCGTCCGGGACAGTGATTACTATGGCTACACCTTC | CASSLAVRDSDYYGYTF
. | once | TRBJ1-4 | TRBV5-6 | TGTGCCAGCAGCTTCGGAACGGGGGGAAAACTGTTTTTT | CASSFGTGGKLFF
TRBD2 | . | TRBJ2-3 | TRBV3-1/TRBV3-2 | TGTGCCAGCAGCCAAGTTCTAGCGGCCACAGATACGCAGTATTTT | CASSQVLAATDTQYF
. | . | TRBJ2-3 | TRBV4-2 | TGTGCCAGCAGCCTAGGGGCACTCCGCACAGATACGCAGTATTTT | CASSLGALRTDTQYF
TRBD1 | . | TRBJ2-4 | TRBV5-1 | TGCGCCAGCAGCTACCGGACAGGGGCAAACATTCAGTACTTC | CASSYRTGANIQYF
TRBD1 | . | TRBJ2-7 | TRBV2 | TGTGCCAGCAGTGTTCAGGGGGCCTACGAGCAGTACTTC | CASSVQGAYEQYF
. | many | TRBJ1-4 | TRBV29-1 | TGCAGCGTCTCGGGGGCCATCGGTGAAAAACTGTTTTTT | CSVSGAIGEKLFF
TRBD1 | . | TRBJ2-7 | TRBV5-1 | TGCGCCAGCAGCGCCACGGGACAGGGCTACGAGCAGTACTTC | CASSATGQGYEQYF
. | . | TRBJ1-2 | TRBV18 | TGTGCCAGCTCACCCTCTTCGGGGGTTAGGAACTATGGCTACACCTTC | CASSPSSGVRNYGYTF
. | . | TRBJ1-3 | TRBV28 | TGTGCCAGCAGTTTACCCAGACAGTCAGGAAACACCATATATTTT | CASSLPRQSGNTIYF
. | few | TRBJ2-2 | TRBV5-1 | TGCGCCAGCAGCTATTTTCGACTAGGCGGGGAGCTGTTTTTT | CASSYFRLGGELFF
. | . | TRBJ2-3 | TRBV11-3 | TGTGCCAGCAGCTCGAGGAGCACTAGCACAGATACGCAGTATTTT | CASSSRSTSTDTQYF
TRBD1 | . | TRBJ1-2 | TRBV9 | TGTGCCAGCACCCTGACAGGGGCGGCTGGCTACACCTTC | CASTLTGAAGYTF
TRBD1 | . | TRBJ2-1 | TRBV4-3 | TGCGCCAGCAGCCAAGCTGGGACAGCTATTAGGCAGTTCTTC | CASSQAGTAIRQFF
TRBD1 | few | TRBJ1-6 | TRBV2 | TGTGTGTCAACGAGCCTTGGGACAGGGCGTTTGTCACCCCTCCACTTT | CVSTSLGTGRLSPLHF
. | . | TRBJ1-1 | TRBV21-1 | TGTGCCAGCAGCAAACTGCAGGGCTTCGGAGCTTTCTTT | CASSKLQGFGAFF
. | . | TRBJ2-7 | TRBV7-6 | TGTGCCAGCAGCTTGCGGAGCCACTCCTACGAGCAGTACTTC | CASSLRSHSYEQYF
. | . | TRBJ1-4 | TRBV14 | TGTGCCAGCAGCCCTATATCCGGGACGCGGAATGAAAAACTGTTTTTT | CASSPISGTRNEKLFF
TRBD1 | . | TRBJ1-2 | TRBV29-1 | TGCAGCGTTGAAGATGCGGTCAGGGGGCTAGGTGGCTACACCTTC | CSVEDAVRGLGGYTF
. | . | TRBJ2-1 | TRBV19 | TGTGCCAGTAGTGAGGGGGTTTGGAATGAGCAGTTCTTC | CASSEGVWNEQFF
TRBD2 | few | TRBJ2-1 | TRBV27 | TGTGCCAGCAGTACTACGGGACTAGCGGGAAGCGGCTATGAGCAGTTCTTC | CASSTTGLAGSGYEQFF
. | . | TRBJ1-5 | TRBV7-8 | TGTGCCAGCAGCCCTCAGGGAGGGTTCCAGCCCCAGCATTTT | CASSPQGGFQPQHF
. | few | TRBJ2-5 | TRBV28 | TGTGCCAGCAGTTTATCGGTGACAGCTCAAGAGACCCAGTACTTC | CASSLSVTAQETQYF
TRBD2 | once | TRBJ2-1 | TRBV4-3 | TGCGCCAGCAGCCAAGGGGGGACCGGACTAGTGGGCAATGAGCAGTTCTTC | CASSQGGTGLVGNEQFF
. | . | TRBJ2-3 | TRBV7-2 | TGTGCCAGCAACGCAGATCCGGGCACAGATACGCAGTATTTT | CASNADPGTDTQYF
. | . | TRBJ2-7 | TRBV19 | TGTGCCAGTAGTGCCGCGAGTGCTTTGACTACCTACGAGCAGTACTTC | CASSAASALTTYEQYF
. | . | TRBJ1-5 | TRBV7-9 | TGTGCCAGCAGCTTATCAGGGGAACAGCCCCAGCATTTT | CASSLSGEQPQHF
. | . | TRBJ1-4 | TRBV28 | TGTGCCAGCAGTTTAAGGACGGATGCAACTAATGAAAAACTGTTTTTT | CASSLRTDATNEKLFF
. | . | TRBJ2-4 | TRBV9 | TGTGCCAGCAGCCTGGGGACCCAAAACATTCAGTACTTC | CASSLGTQNIQYF
TRBD1 | . | TRBJ1-5 | TRBV27 | TGTGCCAGCAGTTTAAACAGGGGAAGAAATCAGCCCCAGCATTTT | CASSLNRGRNQPQHF
. | . | TRBJ2-3 | TRBV30 | TGTGCCTGGAGGGAGACAGTAGATACGCAGTATTTT | CAWRETVDTQYF
. | . | TRBJ1-1 | TRBV10-3 | TGTGCCATCAGTGGGGGCAGACAGGACGAAGCTTTCTTT | CAISGGRQDEAFF
. | . | TRBJ1-2 | TRBV5-4 | TGTGCCAGCAGCTATGCTCAGGGTTGGCGCTACACCTTC | CASSYAQGWRYTF
TRBD1 | . | TRBJ1-1 | TRBV6-2/TRBV6-3 | TGTGCCAGCAGTTACACGATAGACAGGGGTGCTGAAGCTTTCTTT | CASSYTIDRGAEAFF